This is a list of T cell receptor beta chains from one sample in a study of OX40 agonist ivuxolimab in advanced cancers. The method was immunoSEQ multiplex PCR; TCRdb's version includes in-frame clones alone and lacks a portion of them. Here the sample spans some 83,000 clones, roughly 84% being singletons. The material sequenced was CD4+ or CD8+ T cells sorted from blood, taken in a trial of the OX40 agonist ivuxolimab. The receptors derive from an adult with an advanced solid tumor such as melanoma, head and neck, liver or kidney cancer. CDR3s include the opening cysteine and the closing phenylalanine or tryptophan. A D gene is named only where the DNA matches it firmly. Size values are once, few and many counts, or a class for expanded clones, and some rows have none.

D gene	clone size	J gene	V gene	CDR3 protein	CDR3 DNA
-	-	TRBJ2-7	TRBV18	CASSRLESYEQYF	TGTGCCAGCTCACGTCTGGAGTCCTACGAGCAGTACTTC
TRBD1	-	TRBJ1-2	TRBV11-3	CASSLGTGDGYTF	TGTGCCAGCAGCCTAGGGACAGGGGATGGCTACACCTTC
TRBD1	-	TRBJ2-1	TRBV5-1	CASSLATGKYNEQFF	TGCGCCAGCAGCTTGGCGACAGGGAAATACAATGAGCAGTTCTTC
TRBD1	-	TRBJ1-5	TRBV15	CATSSLLQGSNQPQHF	TGTGCCACCAGCAGTCTCCTACAGGGGAGCAATCAGCCCCAGCATTTT
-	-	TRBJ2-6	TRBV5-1	CASSQLGGVSGANVLTF	TGCGCCAGCAGCCAGTTAGGCGGAGTCTCTGGGGCCAACGTCCTGACTTTC
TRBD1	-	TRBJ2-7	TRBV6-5	CASSPGQGRGEQYF	TGTGCCAGCAGCCCAGGACAGGGGCGCGGCGAGCAGTACTTC
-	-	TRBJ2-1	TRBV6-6	CASRTQSSYNEQFF	TGTGCCAGCAGGACACAGAGTTCCTACAATGAGCAGTTCTTC
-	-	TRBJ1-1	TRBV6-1	CASSLTDKNTEAFF	TGTGCCAGCAGTCTGACAGACAAGAACACTGAAGCTTTCTTT
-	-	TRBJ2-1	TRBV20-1	CSARDRNEQFF	TGCAGTGCTAGAGATAGGAATGAGCAGTTCTTC
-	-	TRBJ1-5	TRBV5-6	CASSFMADRSNQPQHF	TGTGCCAGCAGCTTTATGGCTGATCGAAGCAATCAGCCCCAGCATTTT
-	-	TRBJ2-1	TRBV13	CASSLGRTGVNEQFF	TGTGCCAGCAGCTTAGGTCGAACGGGGGTCAATGAGCAGTTCTTC
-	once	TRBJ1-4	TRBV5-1	CASSLGDLGGNEKLFF	TGCGCCAGCAGCTTGGGGGACCTAGGAGGAAATGAAAAACTGTTTTTT
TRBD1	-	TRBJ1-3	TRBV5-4	CASSPRQGGSGNTIYF	TGTGCCAGCAGCCCTCGACAGGGGGGTTCTGGAAACACCATATATTTT
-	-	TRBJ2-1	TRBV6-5	CASSSVASSHEQFF	TGTGCCAGCAGTTCCGTCGCTAGCAGTCATGAGCAGTTCTTC
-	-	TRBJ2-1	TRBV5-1	CASSLASREQFF	TGCGCCAGCAGCTTGGCCTCCAGAGAGCAGTTCTTC
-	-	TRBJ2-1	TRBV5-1	CASSFTGELNEQFF	TGCGCCAGCAGCTTCACGGGCGAGTTGAATGAGCAGTTCTTC
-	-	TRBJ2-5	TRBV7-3	CASSPIMRETWSLETQYF	TGTGCCAGCAGCCCGATTATGCGGGAAACCTGGTCCCTAGAGACCCAGTACTTC
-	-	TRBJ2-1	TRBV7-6	CASSPKVLLGNEQFF	TGTGCCAGCAGCCCTAAGGTACTACTCGGAAATGAGCAGTTCTTC
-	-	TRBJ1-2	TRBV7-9	CASSLEFAPYGYTF	TGTGCCAGCAGCTTAGAATTCGCCCCCTATGGCTACACCTTC
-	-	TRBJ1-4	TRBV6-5	CASSSMGGATNEKLFF	TGTGCCAGCAGTTCCATGGGGGGAGCAACTAATGAAAAACTGTTTTTT
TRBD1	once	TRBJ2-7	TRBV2	CASSPGPQGVSYEQYF	TGTGCCAGCAGCCCGGGGCCACAGGGGGTTTCCTACGAGCAGTACTTC
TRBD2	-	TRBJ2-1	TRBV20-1	CSAEREGEQFF	TGCAGTGCCGAGAGGGAGGGTGAGCAGTTCTTC
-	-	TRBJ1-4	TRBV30	CAWSHQEFGKLFF	TGTGCCTGGAGCCACCAGGAGTTCGGAAAACTGTTTTTT
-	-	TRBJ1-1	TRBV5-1	CASSSTPGPMNTEAFF	TGCGCCAGCAGCTCCACTCCGGGACCCATGAACACTGAAGCTTTCTTT
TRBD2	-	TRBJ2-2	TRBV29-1	CSVQKTSKGTGELFF	TGCAGCGTTCAAAAGACTAGCAAGGGGACCGGGGAGCTGTTTTTT
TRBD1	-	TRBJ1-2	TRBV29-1	CSATPTGSYGYTF	TGCAGCGCTACCCCGACAGGGAGCTATGGCTACACCTTC
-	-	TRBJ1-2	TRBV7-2	CASSPILGGGGYTF	TGTGCCAGCAGCCCAATCCTCGGTGGCGGCGGCTACACCTTC
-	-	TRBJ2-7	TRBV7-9	CASSPAGTRVEQYF	TGTGCCAGCAGCCCCGCCGGGACACGGGTCGAGCAGTACTTC
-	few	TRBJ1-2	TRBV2	CASRPDSGYTF	TGTGCCAGCAGGCCGGATAGTGGCTACACCTTC
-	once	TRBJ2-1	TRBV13	CASSLWHLRRDEQFF	TGTGCCAGCAGCTTATGGCACCTGAGGCGAGATGAGCAGTTCTTC
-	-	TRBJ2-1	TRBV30	CAWSVRRRTYNEQFF	TGTGCCTGGAGTGTACGCCGGCGAACCTACAATGAGCAGTTCTTC
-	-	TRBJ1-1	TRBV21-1	CASSKFVPRGTREGNTEAFF	TGTGCCAGCAGCAAATTTGTCCCTCGAGGGACGCGGGAGGGGAACACTGAAGCTTTCTTT
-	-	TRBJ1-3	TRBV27	CASRGPGNTIYF	TGTGCCAGCAGAGGTCCGGGAAACACCATATATTTT